Sequencing of this T cell receptor (beta chain) was carried out in a study of blood T cell repertoires in COVID-19. Study details: There were acute and convalescent COVID-19 samples, and they came from the United States, Italy and Spain. T cells, B-cell-depleted T cells, or PBMCs provided the cDNA or gDNA that served as material.

Per the authors' pipeline: Reference gene primer amplification gave estimated nucleated cell counts. Profiling relied on immunoSEQ multiplex PCR, and the TCRdb table lists in-frame clones only, not all of them. That table is the source of V, J and clone size, and D and trimming were worked out from the DNA. The sample has about 140,000 clones, about 87% seen once. The CDR3 sequence is 13 residues long. V lost 4 bases and J 7 bases, leaving 14 bases between the germline ends. Germline CDR1 reads SGHDT; CDR2 reads YYEEEE. Material for sequencing was peripheral blood. The receptor's source is a woman of 80 years or more with acute or convalescent COVID-19. This sequence joins TRBV5-6 and TRBJ1-2; the D gene is possibly TRBD1 (6 bases). DNA of the CDR3: TGTGCCAGCAGCCCCTTTCCACAGGGTGGCTACACCTTC. Encoded protein: CASSPFPQGGYTF.